This TCR beta chain was sequenced in a study of regulatory T cells in long-lasting Graves disease. Construction of TCR beta libraries relied on iRepertoire HTBI primers and on Arm-PCR targeting CDR3 regions. TCRdb ran MiXCR on the multiplex PCR reads and lists one entry per CDR3 protein. This sample has 350,000 to 450,000 distinct CDR3 sequences, with 10% to 15% found just once. Germline CDR1 ENHRY, CDR2 SYGVKD. CDR3 size: 17 residues. As for time point: newly diagnosed GD, antithyroid drugs for less than 3 months. There was RNA extracted from PBMCs, and the TCR library was made from it. In its sample, this clonotype was seen a few times. This may stem from a read error, because a much larger clone lies one nucleotide away. These data were also filed under a second study, of T cells in Graves' hyperthyroidism and ophthalmopathy.

The sequenced sample was peripheral blood mononuclear cells (PBMCs), obtained at new diagnosis, from a patient treated with antithyroid drugs. This clonotype was obtained from a woman aged 18-29 years with Graves disease. This rearrangement joins TRBV10-3 to TRBJ1-1; D gene unclear. CDR3 sequence (DNA): TGTGCCATCAGTGAGTCGAGTTCCGGAAAAATGAACACTGAAGCTCTCTTT. As protein: CAISESSSGKMNTEALF.